One sample yielded the 26 T cell receptor beta chains listed below, sequenced in a study of beta chain features in type 1 diabetes. As every portion of the isolated RNA was reverse transcribed, the sequencing read expressed TCRB transcripts. Method: immunoSEQ multiplex PCR; TCRdb's copy keeps in-frame clones and lacks some. The sample shows about 140,000 clones, more than 9% of them seen only once. The sequenced sample consisted of naive CD4+ T cells from blood. These receptors all come from a man younger than 30 in good health.

J is TRBJ2-2 and V is TRBV4-2; the D gene is possibly TRBD2 (5 bases). The CDR3 contains 15 residues. In germline, CDR1 is LGHNA, CDR2 YNFKEQ. V lost 1 base and J lost 4, with 10 bases in between. This CDR3 reads CASSQAGKSTGELFF. CDR3 nucleotides: TGTGCCAGCAGCCAAGCCGGGAAGTCCACCGGGGAGCTGTTTTTT.

This clone appeared a few times. The rearrangement links TRBV5-6 to TRBJ1-2; 7 positions agree with TRBD1. With V trimmed by 5 bases and J by 0 bases, 10 bases remained unmatched. The CDR3 totals 16 residues. Germline V gives CDR1 SGHDT, CDR2 YYEEEE. This chain's CDR3 is CASSLFDRASNYGYTF. CDR3 coding DNA: TGTGCCAGCAGTTTATTCGACAGGGCTTCTAACTATGGCTACACCTTC.

This clone was observed a handful of times. The chain employs TRBV7-2 and TRBJ2-3; 11 bases map to TRBD2. Germline V lookup: CDR1 SGHTA, CDR2 FQGNSA. Germline trimming cut 3 bases from V and 6 bases from J; bases unmatched to any gene: 5. This CDR3 has 15 amino acids. The CDR3 coding sequence is TGTGCCAGCAGCTTTAGCGGGGGGGCCAGGGATACGCAGTATTTT. This gives the protein CASSFSGGARDTQYF.

The chain couples TRBV7-2 to TRBJ1-6; no clear D gene. This CDR3 is built from 15 residues. CDR1 and CDR2 from the germline V gene are SGHTA and FQGNSA. V was clipped by 1 base and J by 0 bases, with 4 bases between them. CDR3 nucleotide sequence: TGTGCCAGCAGCTTAGGGAGCTCCTATAATTCACCCCTCCACTTT. Its translation is CASSLGSSYNSPLHF.

This rearrangement joins TRBV19 to TRBJ1-2; tentative D call: TRBD1 (5 bases). The CDR3 has 16 residues. V gave up 4 bases and J gave up 5 bases, with 20 bases separating them. The germline gives CDR1 LNHDA, CDR2 SQIVND (reference sequence). CDR3 nucleotide sequence: TGTGCCAGTAGTAGCCATGGGGCCAACAGAGCTTATGGCTACACCTTC. Translating it yields CASSSHGANRAYGYTF.

The chain recombines TRBV30 with TRBJ1-2; 9 bases line up with TRBD1. Unmatched junction bases numbered 0, after V lost 2 bases and J lost 2 bases. This CDR3 has 13 residues. The germline V gene has CDR1 GTSNPN and CDR2 SVGIG (reference sequence). The CDR3 is CAWSTGGNYGYTF. The CDR3 nucleotides read TGTGCCTGGAGTACAGGGGGCAACTATGGCTACACCTTC.

A few counts support this clone. The genes are TRBV7-2 and TRBJ1-2, with D possibly TRBD1 on 6 matching bases. V was trimmed by 4 bases and J by 8 bases, leaving 17 bases between them. The CDR3 covers 14 residues. In germline, CDR1 is SGHTA, CDR2 FQGNSA. The CDR3 coding sequence is TGTGCCAGCAGCTCCTCACAGGGATCTCGCGGCTACACCTTC. Residues: CASSSSQGSRGYTF.

There are a few counts of this clone. This chain uses TRBV27 with TRBJ1-2, with 9 nucleotides matching TRBD1. The length of the CDR3 is 15 residues. Germline V gene sequence: CDR1 MNHEY, CDR2 SMNVEV (reference sequence). After removal of 5 bases from V and 8 bases from J, the junction contained 12 bases not matched to a gene. The CDR3 DNA sequence: TGTGCCAGCAGTCCCTCCAGGACAGGGGTGCGGGGCTACACCTTC. Translating gives CASSPSRTGVRGYTF.

This clone was found a few times. The DNA of the CDR3 is TGCGCCAGCAGCCAACAGGGTATTAACACCGGGGAGCTGTTTTTT. This encodes CASSQQGINTGELFF. V and J are TRBV4-1 and TRBJ2-2; a weak D match, TRBD1 (5 bases). The germline V and J ends were trimmed by 2 bases and 2 bases, with 9 bases remaining between them. CDR3 length: 15 residues. Per germline, CDR1 MGHRA and CDR2 YSYEKL.

The CDR3 DNA reads as TGTGCCAGCAGCTTTAGACAGGGAATCTCCTACGAGCAGTACTTC. Protein sequence: CASSFRQGISYEQYF. The chain joins TRBV5-4 to TRBJ2-7; TRBD1 agrees at 7 bases. The length of the CDR3 is 15 residues. The V gene's germline CDR1 is SGHNT and CDR2 YYREEE (reference sequence). J was trimmed by 0 bases and V by 2 bases; bases with no gene match: 5.

This clone was seen a few times. The chain uses TRBV4-1 and TRBJ1-4; 10 positions agree with TRBD1. Losses at the gene ends were 1 base for V and 8 bases for J; bases not matched to a gene: 4. The CDR3 extends over 15 amino acids. Per the germline V gene, CDR1 is MGHRA and CDR2 is YSYEKL. The CDR3 coding sequence is TGCGCCAGCAGCCAAGCCGGGACAGGGGAAGAAAAACTGTTTTTT. Translation gives CASSQAGTGEEKLFF.

The V and J genes are TRBV29-1 and TRBJ2-1; possible D gene TRBD1, 7 bases. Germline V lookup: CDR1 SQVTM, CDR2 ANQGSEA. The CDR3 extends over 13 amino acids. V was shortened by 7 bases and J by 2 bases, with 12 bases between the two germline ends. This CDR3 is CSGRDSAYNEQFF. CDR3 in DNA: TGCAGCGGGCGGGACAGCGCCTACAATGAGCAGTTCTTC.

This clone was detected a few times. The chain employs TRBV5-4 and TRBJ1-5; D may be TRBD1 (5 bases). V gave up 4 bases and J gave up 1 base, with 9 bases separating them. Germline lookup yields CDR1 SGHNT and CDR2 YYREEE (reference sequence). The CDR3 extends over 14 amino acids. This CDR3 reads CASSRDRSNQPQHF. The DNA for the CDR3 is TGTGCCAGCAGCCGCGACAGAAGCAATCAGCCCCAGCATTTT.

The table lists this clone with a few counts. The chain joins TRBV5-5 to TRBJ1-4; perhaps TRBD1 as D (5 bases). There are 15 residues in the CDR3. Trimming took off 4 bases at V and 6 bases at J, with 16 bases between the two ends. Germline loops: CDR1 SGHKS, CDR2 YYEKEE (reference sequence). CDR3 nucleotides: TGTGCCAGCAGCCTATGGGGCAGGGAAGATGAAAAACTGTTTTTT. Residues: CASSLWGREDEKLFF.

The V and J genes are TRBV7-2 and TRBJ2-6, with D possibly being TRBD2 (5 bases). This CDR3 comprises 13 residues. CDR1 SGHTA and CDR2 FQGNSA come from the germline V gene. V lost 9 bases to trimming and J lost 4 bases, with 10 bases between them. The CDR3 DNA sequence: TGTGCCAGTCGGCGGGTGGGGGCCAACGTCCTGACTTTC. This encodes CASRRVGANVLTF.

This clone has just a few counts. The rearrangement joins TRBV5-6 to TRBJ1-2; D is undetermined. The length of the CDR3 is 15 residues. V dropped 4 bases and J dropped 2 bases, with 15 bases sitting between them. Germline CDR1 reads SGHDT; CDR2 reads YYEEEE. The CDR3 region has the DNA TGTGCCAGCAGCCTGGGCCCCCAGGAAAACTATGGCTACACCTTC. Translation gives CASSLGPQENYGYTF.

This clone was recorded many times. The chain is built from TRBV29-1 and TRBJ2-7, with D maybe TRBD1 (6 bases). The CDR3 spans 11 residues. Germline values: CDR1 SQVTM, CDR2 ANQGSEA. The V and J ends lost 7 bases and 2 bases respectively, with 9 bases between them. CDR3 amino acids: CSGGQAYEQYF. CDR3 in DNA: TGCAGCGGGGGACAAGCCTACGAGCAGTACTTC.

A few counts support this clone. The J gene is TRBJ2-2, the V gene TRBV30; D not resolved. CDR3 length: 13 residues. Germline V gives CDR1 GTSNPN, CDR2 SVGIG (reference sequence). CDR3: CAGYRWATGELFF. CDR3 DNA: TGTGCTGGGTATCGATGGGCGACCGGGGAGCTGTTTTTT.

This clone was observed a handful of times. V is TRBV10-3 and J is TRBJ1-5; D gene unclear. There are 13 residues in the CDR3. Trimming took off 10 bases at V and 4 bases at J, with 14 bases between the two ends. CDR1 and CDR2 from the germline V gene are ENHRY and SYGVKD. The CDR3 DNA reads as TGTGCCACAATGGTCACTGAGAATCAGCCCCAGCATTTT. Translation: CATMVTENQPQHF.

This clone has more than one count but fewer than ten. The V gene is TRBV7-2, the J gene TRBJ2-7, with D perhaps TRBD1 (6 bases). The CDR3 consists of 14 residues. Germline V gives CDR1 SGHTA, CDR2 FQGNSA. V was trimmed by 5 bases and J by 1 base, leaving 12 bases between them. Written as DNA, the CDR3 is TGTGCCAGCAGCACACAGGGTAATTCCTACGAGCAGTACTTC. It yields the protein CASSTQGNSYEQYF.

The genes are TRBV6-1 and TRBJ2-6; D uncertain. V lost 0 bases and J lost 3, with 6 bases in between. Germline V gene sequence: CDR1 MNHNS, CDR2 SASEGT. The CDR3 loop spans 15 amino acids. The CDR3: CASSEAPGGANVLTF. The CDR3 nucleotides read TGTGCCAGCAGTGAAGCGCCGGGTGGGGCCAACGTCCTGACTTTC.

This clone was observed a few times. The chain is built from TRBV5-6 and TRBJ2-2; D is undetermined. The length of the CDR3 is 14 residues. Trimming removed 1 base at V and 2 bases at J, with 6 bases between. Per germline, CDR1 SGHDT and CDR2 YYEEEE. CDR3 DNA sequence: TGTGCCAGCAGCTTGTATTCCAACACCGGGGAGCTGTTTTTT. Amino acids: CASSLYSNTGELFF.

At least ten counts were recorded for this clone. CDR3 coding DNA: TGTGCCAGTAGCCTCGTGGGGGGAAATGAGCAGTTCTTC. Its protein is CASSLVGGNEQFF. V and J are TRBV19 and TRBJ2-1, with a tentative D call TRBD2 (6 bases). Per the germline V gene, CDR1 is LNHDA and CDR2 is SQIVND (reference sequence). V lost 6 bases to trimming and J lost 7 bases, with 13 bases between them. This CDR3 has 13 amino acids.

This clone was seen more than once but under ten times. The chain employs TRBV5-4 and TRBJ2-3; no clear D gene. The V end was cut by 4 bases, the J end by 2 bases, with 11 bases between. The CDR3 runs to 14 residues. Germline CDR1 SGHNT, CDR2 YYREEE (reference sequence). The CDR3 is CASSRAEDTDTQYF. The DNA of the CDR3 is TGTGCCAGCAGCCGTGCAGAAGACACAGATACGCAGTATTTT.

This clone occurred a few times. The chain carries TRBV18 and TRBJ2-2; D remains ambiguous. Germline V gives CDR1 KGHSH, CDR2 LQKENI. The CDR3 length is 16 residues. V gave up 8 bases and J gave up 1 base, with 17 bases separating them. CDR3 DNA: TGTGCCAGCCTAACGTGGGCGACAAGGAACACCGGGGAGCTGTTTTTT. Its translation is CASLTWATRNTGELFF. Variable domain in full (rest from reference TRBV18 and TRBJ2-2): NAGVMQNPRHLVRRRGQEARLRCSPMKGHSHVYWYRQLPEEGLKFMVYLQKENIIDESGMPKERFSAEFPKEGPSILRIQQVVRGDSAAYFCASLTWATRNTGELFFGEGSRLTVL.

The chain is built from TRBV27 and TRBJ1-4, with a tentative D call TRBD1 (6 bases). Per germline, CDR1 MNHEY and CDR2 SMNVEV (reference sequence). Trimming removed 2 bases from V and 2 bases from J, with 6 bases in between. The CDR3 runs 14 residues. The CDR3 is CASSLQGTNEKLFF. DNA of the CDR3: TGTGCCAGCAGTTTACAGGGGACTAATGAAAAACTGTTTTTT.